A selection of T cell receptor beta chains follows, all from one sample in a study of shared clonotypes between healthy human individuals. Assay used: immunoSEQ multiplex PCR; TCRdb lists only in-frame clones, some missing. The sample records 1.4 million to 1.5 million clones, around 97% being singletons. The specimen sequenced was naive CD4+ T cells sorted from blood. Source of these receptors: a man aged 30 to 45 in good health. The CDR3 runs from the conserved cysteine through the conserved F or W. Each record gives: J gene, D gene, clone size, V gene, CDR3 protein, CDR3 DNA. The D gene is left open where the match is weak. Clone size, where shown, is once, few, many, or a class for clones that have expanded.

>TRBJ2-4|TRBD2|-|TRBV19
CASSAGTSVAKNIQYF
TGTGCCAGTAGTGCCGGGACTAGCGTAGCCAAAAACATTCAGTACTTC
>TRBJ2-2|-|-|TRBV7-6
CASSSASMFGELFF
TGTGCCAGCAGCTCGGCCTCGATGTTTGGGGAGCTGTTTTTT
>TRBJ1-4|-|once|TRBV5-1
CASSWGITNEKLFF
TGCGCCAGCAGCTGGGGTATAACTAATGAAAAACTGTTTTTT
>TRBJ2-7|-|-|TRBV27
CASRRTIYYEQYF
TGTGCCAGCAGACGGACTATTTACTACGAGCAGTACTTC
>TRBJ2-7|-|few|TRBV6-6
CASSYWGRPPNEQYF
TGTGCCAGCAGTTACTGGGGGAGGCCCCCTAACGAGCAGTACTTC
>TRBJ1-2|-|-|TRBV9
CASLSGGYGYTF
TGTGCCAGCCTTTCGGGAGGCTATGGCTACACCTTC
>TRBJ2-1|-|-|TRBV4-2
CASSQRGTGTGYNEQFF
TGTGCCAGCAGCCAAAGGGGGACCGGGACTGGTTACAATGAGCAGTTCTTC
>TRBJ1-1|TRBD1|-|TRBV2
CATKTLQGLATEAFF
TGTGCCACGAAGACCCTACAGGGGCTGGCCACTGAAGCTTTCTTT
>TRBJ2-3|-|-|TRBV6-6
CASKIRGSADTQYF
TGTGCCAGCAAGATCAGGGGCAGCGCAGATACGCAGTATTTT
>TRBJ2-3|TRBD2|-|TRBV14
CASSRSGDPTDTQYF
TGTGCCAGCAGCCGGAGCGGGGACCCCACAGATACGCAGTATTTT
>TRBJ2-3|TRBD2|-|TRBV5-1
CASSVASGSFRDTQYF
TGCGCCAGCAGCGTGGCTAGCGGGAGTTTCAGGGATACGCAGTATTTT
>TRBJ1-2|TRBD1|-|TRBV6-5
CASSTDRGRGGYTF
TGTGCCAGCAGTACGGACAGGGGAAGAGGTGGCTACACCTTC
>TRBJ2-1|TRBD1|-|TRBV4-1
CASSHLTGQGDEQFF
TGCGCCAGCAGCCACCTGACAGGGCAAGGGGATGAGCAGTTCTTC
>TRBJ2-7|TRBD2|-|TRBV7-2
CASSLVRESDEQYF
TGTGCCAGCAGCTTAGTGCGGGAGAGCGACGAGCAGTACTTC
>TRBJ1-5|-|once|TRBV9
CASSVGSERDQPQHF
TGTGCCAGCAGCGTAGGGTCAGAGCGGGATCAGCCCCAGCATTTT
>TRBJ2-7|-|-|TRBV18
CASSRQGRSYEQYF
TGTGCCAGCTCACGCCAGGGTAGGTCCTACGAGCAGTACTTC
>TRBJ2-7|-|once|TRBV2
CASSVSGYEQYF
TGTGCCAGCAGTGTTAGCGGCTACGAGCAGTACTTC
>TRBJ1-1|-|-|TRBV6-5
CASKLRLGKVTEAFF
TGTGCCAGCAAGCTCCGTTTAGGAAAGGTGACTGAAGCTTTCTTT
>TRBJ2-3|-|-|TRBV29-1
CSVERGKWGTDTQYF
TGCAGCGTTGAAAGGGGAAAGTGGGGCACAGATACGCAGTATTTT
>TRBJ2-7|-|-|TRBV6-5
CASGPGTLSSYEQYF
TGTGCCAGCGGTCCCGGGACTCTCAGCTCCTACGAGCAGTACTTC
>TRBJ2-1|TRBD2|-|TRBV28
CASSPDDGWTSRSPVYEQFF
TGTGCCAGCAGTCCAGATGACGGGTGGACTAGCCGGTCTCCCGTCTATGAGCAGTTCTTC
>TRBJ2-2|-|-|TRBV15
CATSRVGSANTGELFF
TGTGCCACCAGCAGAGTGGGTAGCGCGAACACCGGGGAGCTGTTTTTT
>TRBJ2-7|-|-|TRBV6-5
CASSPGTSWEQYF
TGTGCCAGCAGTCCCGGGACCTCATGGGAGCAGTACTTC
>TRBJ2-4|-|-|TRBV15
CATSSPTLQSRPQEAKNIQYF
TGTGCCACCAGCTCCCCGACCCTACAGTCCCGGCCCCAAGAGGCCAAAAACATTCAGTACTTC
>TRBJ2-5|-|-|TRBV28
CASRVKGIETQYF
TGTGCCAGCAGAGTTAAAGGGATAGAGACCCAGTACTTC
>TRBJ2-2|-|-|TRBV9
CASSVGPNTGELFF
TGTGCCAGCAGCGTGGGGCCGAACACCGGGGAGCTGTTTTTT
>TRBJ1-5|-|once|TRBV5-4
CASSLNGQPQHF
TGTGCCAGCAGCTTGAACGGGCAGCCCCAGCATTTT
>TRBJ1-5|TRBD1|once|TRBV9
CASSVAGQEYQPQHF
TGTGCCAGCAGCGTAGCAGGACAGGAATATCAGCCCCAGCATTTT
>TRBJ1-3|-|-|TRBV14
CASSPRIGRNTIYF
TGTGCCAGCAGCCCCCGAATCGGGAGAAACACCATATATTTT
>TRBJ2-2|TRBD2|-|TRBV5-1
CASSLDSSGRRGTGELFF
TGCGCCAGCAGCTTGGATAGTAGCGGGAGGCGAGGCACCGGGGAGCTGTTTTTT
>TRBJ1-1|TRBD1|-|TRBV30
CAWQSGQATEAFF
TGTGCCTGGCAGTCGGGACAGGCGACTGAAGCTTTCTTT
>TRBJ2-4|TRBD2|-|TRBV6-6
CASSYAGGRGKNIQYF
TGTGCCAGCAGTTACGCGGGGGGTCGAGGCAAAAACATTCAGTACTTC
>TRBJ1-2|-|-|TRBV19
CASSIPTENYGYTF
TGTGCCAGTAGCATCCCTACAGAGAACTATGGCTACACCTTC
>TRBJ1-2|-|-|TRBV4-3
CASSQVGDVRYGYGYTF
TGCGCCAGCAGCCAAGTAGGGGACGTCCGGTACGGCTATGGCTACACCTTC
>TRBJ1-5|-|-|TRBV4-2
CASSQDQRTGQPQHF
TGTGCCAGCAGCCAAGATCAAAGGACGGGTCAGCCCCAGCATTTT
>TRBJ1-1|-|-|TRBV28
CASSLRGEGGTEAFF
TGTGCCAGCAGTTTACGCGGGGAGGGAGGCACTGAAGCTTTCTTT
>TRBJ2-2|TRBD2|-|TRBV15
CATSRGSIAGEITGELFF
TGTGCCACCAGCAGAGGCAGCATAGCGGGAGAGATCACCGGGGAGCTGTTTTTT
>TRBJ2-7|-|-|TRBV9
CASSVGQAQREQYF
TGTGCCAGCAGCGTAGGACAGGCCCAGCGGGAGCAGTACTTC
>TRBJ2-3|-|-|TRBV5-1
CASNQGGPASTDTQYF
TGCGCCAGCAACCAGGGTGGACCCGCCAGCACAGATACGCAGTATTTT
>TRBJ2-2|-|once|TRBV7-9
CASSETPWDTGELFF
TGTGCCAGCAGCGAGACCCCCTGGGACACCGGGGAGCTGTTTTTT
>TRBJ2-5|-|-|TRBV30
CAWSEGSSLYF
TGTGCCTGGAGCGAGGGGTCTAGTCTGTACTTC
>TRBJ2-3|-|-|TRBV4-3
CASSQERAATDTQYF
TGCGCCAGCAGCCAAGAGAGGGCGGCCACAGATACGCAGTATTTT
>TRBJ2-1|-|-|TRBV6-1
CASRGLALSYNEQFF
TGTGCCAGCAGGGGTCTAGCCCTCTCCTACAATGAGCAGTTCTTC
>TRBJ2-1|-|-|TRBV5-1
CASSFGNYNEQFF
TGCGCCAGCAGCTTCGGCAATTACAATGAGCAGTTCTTC
>TRBJ2-7|-|-|TRBV27
CASSSGRSAYEQYF
TGTGCCAGCAGTTCCGGGCGGTCCGCCTACGAGCAGTACTTC
>TRBJ2-7|TRBD1|-|TRBV11-2
CASSSDRGRSYEQYF
TGTGCCAGCAGCTCTGACAGGGGACGGTCCTACGAGCAGTACTTC
>TRBJ2-1|-|-|TRBV7-2
CASSLVQGIEQFF
TGTGCCAGCAGCTTAGTACAGGGAATTGAGCAGTTCTTC
>TRBJ1-1|TRBD1|-|TRBV5-1
CASSKSGTGNTEAFF
TGCGCCAGCAGTAAATCCGGGACAGGGAACACTGAAGCTTTCTTT
>TRBJ2-2|TRBD2|-|TRBV2
CASLRELAGNTGELFF
TGTGCCAGCCTGAGGGAACTAGCGGGGAACACCGGGGAGCTGTTTTTT
>TRBJ2-7|TRBD2|few|TRBV5-4
CASSLELADYEQYF
TGTGCCAGCAGCTTGGAACTAGCGGACTACGAGCAGTACTTC
>TRBJ1-1|TRBD1|-|TRBV15
CATSRVLTGGGTEAFF
TGTGCCACCAGCAGAGTCCTAACAGGGGGAGGGACTGAAGCTTTCTTT
>TRBJ2-2|-|-|TRBV18
CASSPQGSEGREKLNTGELFF
TGTGCCAGCTCACCTCAGGGGTCGGAGGGCAGAGAGAAGTTGAACACCGGGGAGCTGTTTTTT
>TRBJ2-3|-|-|TRBV4-1
CASSQDPAGSSTDTQYF
TGCGCCAGCAGCCAAGATCCGGCGGGGTCTAGCACAGATACGCAGTATTTT
>TRBJ1-3|-|once|TRBV9
CASSTEQGPGNTIYF
TGTGCCAGCAGCACAGAGCAGGGGCCTGGAAACACCATATATTTT
>TRBJ2-3|-|-|TRBV9
CASSVEGLADTQYF
TGTGCCAGCAGCGTAGAGGGGCTAGCAGATACGCAGTATTTT